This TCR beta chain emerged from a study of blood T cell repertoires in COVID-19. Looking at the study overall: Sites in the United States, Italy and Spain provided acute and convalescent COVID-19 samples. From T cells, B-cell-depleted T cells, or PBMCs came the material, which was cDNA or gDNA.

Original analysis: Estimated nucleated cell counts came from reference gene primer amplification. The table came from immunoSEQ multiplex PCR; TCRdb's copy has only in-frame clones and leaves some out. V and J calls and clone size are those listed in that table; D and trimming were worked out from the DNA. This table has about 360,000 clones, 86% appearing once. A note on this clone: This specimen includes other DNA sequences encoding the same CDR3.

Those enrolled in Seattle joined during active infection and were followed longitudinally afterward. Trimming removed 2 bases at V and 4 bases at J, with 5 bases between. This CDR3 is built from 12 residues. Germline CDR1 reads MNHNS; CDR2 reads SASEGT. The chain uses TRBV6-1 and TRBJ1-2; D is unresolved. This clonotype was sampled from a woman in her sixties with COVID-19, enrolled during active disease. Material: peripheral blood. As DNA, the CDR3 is TGTGCCAGCAGTGAACGGGGCTATGGCTACACCTTC. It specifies CASSERGYGYTF.